This T cell receptor beta chain was recorded in a study of shared clonotypes between healthy human individuals. Produced via immunoSEQ multiplex PCR; TCRdb's table is partial and in-frame only. The sample shows about 2.1 million clones, roughly 91% of them seen only once. Trimming took off 1 base at V and 12 bases at J, with 15 bases between the two ends. The CDR3 is 14 amino acids. CDR1 SGHAT and CDR2 FQNNGV come from the germline V gene. Selected positively for CCR7 and CD45RO-negative, naive CD8 cells excluded terminally differentiated effector memory CD45RA+ cells. The sequence was obtained from a man in his late teens or twenties in good health. Some clones in this sample may be carry-over from other donors' samples. The sequencing sample was made of naive CD8+ T cells from PBMCs. The rearrangement uses TRBV11-2 and TRBJ1-4; tentatively, D is TRBD1 (6 bases). The CDR3 nucleotides are TGTGCCAGCAGCTTAGCCCGCCCCAGGGGAGAACTGTTTTTT. Translating it yields CASSLARPRGELFF.